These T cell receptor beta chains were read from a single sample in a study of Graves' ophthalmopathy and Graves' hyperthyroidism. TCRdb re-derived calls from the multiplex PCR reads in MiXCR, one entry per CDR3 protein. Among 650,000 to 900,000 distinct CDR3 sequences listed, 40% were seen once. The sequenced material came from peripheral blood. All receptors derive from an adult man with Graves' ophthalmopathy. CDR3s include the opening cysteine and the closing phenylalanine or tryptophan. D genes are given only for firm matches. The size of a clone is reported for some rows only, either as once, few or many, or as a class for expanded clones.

CDR3 protein: CAWSEPMGDHEAFF
CDR3 DNA: TGTGCCTGGAGTGAACCGATGGGCGACCATGAAGCTTTCTTT
clone size: .
D gene: .
J gene: TRBJ1-1
V gene: TRBV30

CDR3 protein: CATRTGEGHEQYF
CDR3 DNA: TGCGCCACCAGAACAGGGGAGGGTCACGAGCAGTACTTC
clone size: few
D gene: .
J gene: TRBJ2-7
V gene: TRBV5-1

CDR3 protein: CASSTRLAGGETQYF
CDR3 DNA: TGTGCCAGCAGCACCCGACTAGCGGGAGGAGAGACCCAGTACTTC
clone size: many
D gene: TRBD2
J gene: TRBJ2-5
V gene: TRBV7-8

CDR3 protein: CASSLQQGVKDGYTF
CDR3 DNA: TGTGCCAGCAGTTTGCAACAGGGTGTAAAGGATGGCTACACCTTC
clone size: .
D gene: .
J gene: TRBJ1-2
V gene: TRBV25-1

CDR3 protein: CASASNGQGVLALHF
CDR3 DNA: TGTGCCAGCGCTTCAAACGGACAGGGGGTTTTGGCCCTCCACTTT
clone size: .
D gene: TRBD1
J gene: TRBJ1-6
V gene: TRBV25-1

CDR3 protein: CASSEAPGGGLPNQPQHF
CDR3 DNA: TGTGCCAGCAGTGAAGCGCCGGGAGGTGGGCTTCCCAATCAGCCCCAGCATTTT
clone size: .
D gene: .
J gene: TRBJ1-5
V gene: TRBV25-1

CDR3 protein: CASSLRQFDTEAFF
CDR3 DNA: TGTGCCAGCAGCTTAAGACAATTTGACACTGAAGCTTTCTTT
clone size: many
D gene: .
J gene: TRBJ1-1
V gene: TRBV7-2

CDR3 protein: CASSLAGTENQPQHF
CDR3 DNA: TGTGCCAGCAGCTTGGCTGGGACAGAGAATCAGCCCCAGCATTTT
clone size: few
D gene: TRBD1
J gene: TRBJ1-5
V gene: TRBV5-6

CDR3 protein: CAISPYDTDQPQHF
CDR3 DNA: TGTGCCATCAGTCCCTACGACACCGATCAGCCCCAGCATTTT
clone size: .
D gene: .
J gene: TRBJ1-5
V gene: TRBV10-3

CDR3 protein: CASSPAQGEDGYTF
CDR3 DNA: TGTGCCAGCTCACCTGCACAGGGGGAGGATGGCTACACCTTC
clone size: .
D gene: TRBD1
J gene: TRBJ1-2
V gene: TRBV10-3

CDR3 protein: CASSSSFGTGAYEQYF
CDR3 DNA: TGTGCCAGCAGCTCCTCCTTTGGGACAGGGGCTTACGAGCAGTACTTC
clone size: few
D gene: TRBD1
J gene: TRBJ2-7
V gene: TRBV12-3/TRBV12-4

CDR3 protein: CSAERPTSGGYEQYF
CDR3 DNA: TGCAGTGCGGAGAGGCCGACTAGCGGGGGCTACGAGCAGTACTTC
clone size: .
D gene: TRBD2
J gene: TRBJ2-7
V gene: TRBV20-1

CDR3 protein: CASSSTPGTGDQPQHF
CDR3 DNA: TGTGCCAGCAGCTCGACCCCCGGGACAGGGGATCAGCCCCAGCATTTT
clone size: many
D gene: TRBD1
J gene: TRBJ1-5
V gene: TRBV7-9

CDR3 protein: CASTKRLYGYTF
CDR3 DNA: TGTGCCAGCACCAAAAGACTGTATGGCTACACCTTC
clone size: .
D gene: .
J gene: TRBJ1-2
V gene: TRBV2

CDR3 protein: CSVEGRGEQFF
CDR3 DNA: TGCAGCGTTGAAGGTCGCGGGGAGCAGTTCTTC
clone size: .
D gene: .
J gene: TRBJ2-1
V gene: TRBV29-1

CDR3 protein: CASRRDNSNQPQHF
CDR3 DNA: TGTGCCAGCAGAAGGGACAATAGCAATCAGCCCCAGCATTTT
clone size: .
D gene: .
J gene: TRBJ1-5
V gene: TRBV6-2/TRBV6-3

CDR3 protein: CATSDPGGRYTF
CDR3 DNA: TGTGCCACCAGTGACCCCGGGGGGAGATACACCTTC
clone size: .
D gene: .
J gene: TRBJ1-2
V gene: TRBV24-1

CDR3 protein: CASSLDRYQETQYF
CDR3 DNA: TGTGCCAGCAGCTTGGACAGGTACCAAGAGACCCAGTACTTC
clone size: .
D gene: .
J gene: TRBJ2-5
V gene: TRBV5-6

CDR3 protein: CASTNGGGEQYF
CDR3 DNA: TGTGCCAGCACCAACGGGGGAGGCGAGCAGTACTTC
clone size: few
D gene: .
J gene: TRBJ2-7
V gene: TRBV6-5

CDR3 protein: CASSMTGALNTEAFF
CDR3 DNA: TGTGCCAGTAGTATGACGGGGGCCCTGAACACTGAAGCTTTCTTT
clone size: once
D gene: .
J gene: TRBJ1-1
V gene: TRBV19

CDR3 protein: CASSWDRTYGYTF
CDR3 DNA: TGTGCCAGCAGCTGGGACAGGACCTATGGCTACACCTTC
clone size: .
D gene: TRBD1
J gene: TRBJ1-2
V gene: TRBV28

CDR3 protein: CASSLRGGKGNTEAFF
CDR3 DNA: TGTGCCAGCAGTTTGAGGGGGGGGAAAGGGAACACTGAAGCTTTCTTT
clone size: .
D gene: .
J gene: TRBJ1-1
V gene: TRBV2

CDR3 protein: CASSLAGERSYEQYF
CDR3 DNA: TGTGCCAGCAGCTTAGCCGGAGAACGCTCCTACGAGCAGTACTTC
clone size: few
D gene: .
J gene: TRBJ2-7
V gene: TRBV7-9

CDR3 protein: CASSLAYSSYEQYF
CDR3 DNA: TGTGCCAGCAGCTTAGCGTACAGCTCCTACGAGCAGTACTTC
clone size: many
D gene: .
J gene: TRBJ2-7
V gene: TRBV7-2

CDR3 protein: CSAMDRVQETQYF
CDR3 DNA: TGCAGTGCTATGGACAGGGTCCAAGAGACCCAGTACTTC
clone size: few
D gene: TRBD1
J gene: TRBJ2-5
V gene: TRBV20-1

CDR3 protein: CASLMSNQPQHF
CDR3 DNA: TGTGCCAGCCTGATGAGCAATCAGCCCCAGCATTTT
clone size: .
D gene: .
J gene: TRBJ1-5
V gene: TRBV7-2

CDR3 protein: CAWRIGNSYNSPLHF
CDR3 DNA: TGTGCCTGGAGGATTGGGAACTCCTATAATTCACCCCTCCACTTT
clone size: .
D gene: .
J gene: TRBJ1-6
V gene: TRBV10-3

CDR3 protein: CASRRMGNEGSPLHF
CDR3 DNA: TGTGCCAGCAGGCGCATGGGGAATGAAGGTTCACCCCTCCACTTT
clone size: .
D gene: .
J gene: TRBJ1-6
V gene: TRBV10-3

CDR3 protein: CASRNSGGGQETQYF
CDR3 DNA: TGTGCCAGCAGGAATAGCGGGGGGGGACAAGAGACCCAGTACTTC
clone size: .
D gene: TRBD2
J gene: TRBJ2-5
V gene: TRBV7-2

CDR3 protein: CASSPVGRGGQPQHF
CDR3 DNA: TGTGCCAGCAGTCCGGTGGGGAGGGGAGGTCAGCCCCAGCATTTT
clone size: .
D gene: .
J gene: TRBJ1-5
V gene: TRBV10-3

CDR3 protein: CASSLVEGEKLFF
CDR3 DNA: TGTGCCAGCAGCTTAGTGGAGGGCGAAAAACTGTTTTTT
clone size: many
D gene: .
J gene: TRBJ1-4
V gene: TRBV7-9

CDR3 protein: CASSPGYYEQYF
CDR3 DNA: TGTGCCAGCAGCCCTGGATACTACGAGCAGTACTTC
clone size: many
D gene: .
J gene: TRBJ2-7
V gene: TRBV2

CDR3 protein: CASSQGQGNHYGYTF
CDR3 DNA: TGCGCCAGCAGCCAGGGACAGGGAAACCACTATGGCTACACCTTC
clone size: many
D gene: TRBD1
J gene: TRBJ1-2
V gene: TRBV4-3

CDR3 protein: CASNGQGYNSPLHF
CDR3 DNA: TGTGCCAGCAACGGACAGGGTTATAATTCACCCCTCCACTTT
clone size: .
D gene: TRBD1
J gene: TRBJ1-6
V gene: TRBV5-4

CDR3 protein: CASSQAPGRSVEQYF
CDR3 DNA: TGTGCCAGCAGCCAAGCACCGGGACGGAGCGTCGAGCAGTACTTC
clone size: .
D gene: .
J gene: TRBJ2-7
V gene: TRBV9

CDR3 protein: CASSSIGREAYEQYF
CDR3 DNA: TGTGCCAGCAGTTCCATTGGGCGGGAGGCATACGAGCAGTACTTC
clone size: few
D gene: TRBD2
J gene: TRBJ2-7
V gene: TRBV12-3/TRBV12-4

CDR3 protein: CASSVVQGDQPQHF
CDR3 DNA: TGTGCCAGCAGTGTGGTGCAGGGGGACCAGCCCCAGCATTTT
clone size: .
D gene: TRBD1
J gene: TRBJ1-5
V gene: TRBV2

CDR3 protein: CASSPRVARYEQYF
CDR3 DNA: TGTGCCAGCAGCCCAAGGGTCGCGCGCTACGAGCAGTACTTC
clone size: .
D gene: .
J gene: TRBJ2-7
V gene: TRBV7-7

CDR3 protein: CASSVADRSYQETQYF
CDR3 DNA: TGTGCCAGCAGCGTAGCTGATCGCTCGTACCAAGAGACCCAGTACTTC
clone size: few
D gene: .
J gene: TRBJ2-5
V gene: TRBV9

CDR3 protein: CASSPLLGTEAFF
CDR3 DNA: TGTGCCAGCAGCCCCCTTCTTGGCACTGAAGCTTTCTTT
clone size: many
D gene: .
J gene: TRBJ1-1
V gene: TRBV14

CDR3 protein: CASSTNQPQHF
CDR3 DNA: TGTGCCAGCAGCACGAATCAGCCCCAGCATTTT
clone size: many
D gene: .
J gene: TRBJ1-5
V gene: TRBV11-2

CDR3 protein: CASRDRGDLRGQYF
CDR3 DNA: TGTGCCAGCAGGGACAGGGGTGACTTACGAGGGCAGTACTTC
clone size: .
D gene: TRBD1
J gene: TRBJ2-7
V gene: TRBV2

CDR3 protein: CASSVVPDGNTGELFF
CDR3 DNA: TGTGCCAGCAGCGTAGTTCCGGACGGCAACACCGGGGAGCTGTTTTTT
clone size: many
D gene: .
J gene: TRBJ2-2
V gene: TRBV9

CDR3 protein: CASSLVLVSHEQYF
CDR3 DNA: TGTGCCAGCAGCTTAGTTCTCGTGTCCCACGAGCAGTACTTC
clone size: few
D gene: .
J gene: TRBJ2-7
V gene: TRBV7-2

CDR3 protein: CASSPNDWASSYEQYF
CDR3 DNA: TGTGCCAGCAGTCCGAACGACTGGGCCAGCTCCTACGAGCAGTACTTC
clone size: .
D gene: .
J gene: TRBJ2-7
V gene: TRBV10-3